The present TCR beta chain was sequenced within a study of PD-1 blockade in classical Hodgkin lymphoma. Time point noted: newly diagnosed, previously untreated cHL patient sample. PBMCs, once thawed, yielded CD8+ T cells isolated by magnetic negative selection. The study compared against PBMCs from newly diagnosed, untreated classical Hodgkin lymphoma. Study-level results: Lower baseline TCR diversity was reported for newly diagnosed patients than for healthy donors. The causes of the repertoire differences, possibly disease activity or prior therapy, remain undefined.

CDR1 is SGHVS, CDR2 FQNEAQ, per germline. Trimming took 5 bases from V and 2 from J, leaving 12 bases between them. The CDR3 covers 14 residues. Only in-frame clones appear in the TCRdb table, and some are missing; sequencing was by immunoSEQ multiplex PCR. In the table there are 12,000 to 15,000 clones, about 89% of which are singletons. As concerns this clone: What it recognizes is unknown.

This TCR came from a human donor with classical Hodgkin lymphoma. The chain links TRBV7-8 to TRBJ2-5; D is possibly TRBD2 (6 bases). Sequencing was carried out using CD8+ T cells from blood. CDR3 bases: TGTGCCAGCAGCCCGGGACTGGTACAAGAGACCCAGTACTTC. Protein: CASSPGLVQETQYF.